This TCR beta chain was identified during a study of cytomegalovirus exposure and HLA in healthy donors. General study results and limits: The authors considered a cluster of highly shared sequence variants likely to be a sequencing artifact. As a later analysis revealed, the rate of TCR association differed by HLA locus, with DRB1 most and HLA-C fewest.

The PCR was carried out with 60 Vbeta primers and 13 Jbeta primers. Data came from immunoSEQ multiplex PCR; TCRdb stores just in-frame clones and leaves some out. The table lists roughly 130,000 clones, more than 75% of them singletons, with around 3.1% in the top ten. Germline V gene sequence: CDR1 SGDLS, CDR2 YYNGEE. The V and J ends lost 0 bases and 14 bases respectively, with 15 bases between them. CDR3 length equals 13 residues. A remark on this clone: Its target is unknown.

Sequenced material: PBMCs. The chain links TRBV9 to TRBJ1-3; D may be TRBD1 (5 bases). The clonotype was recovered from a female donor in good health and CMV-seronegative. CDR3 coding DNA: TGTGCCAGCAGCGTAGCAGGGCGGTCCAACTTATATTTT. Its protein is CASSVAGRSNLYF.